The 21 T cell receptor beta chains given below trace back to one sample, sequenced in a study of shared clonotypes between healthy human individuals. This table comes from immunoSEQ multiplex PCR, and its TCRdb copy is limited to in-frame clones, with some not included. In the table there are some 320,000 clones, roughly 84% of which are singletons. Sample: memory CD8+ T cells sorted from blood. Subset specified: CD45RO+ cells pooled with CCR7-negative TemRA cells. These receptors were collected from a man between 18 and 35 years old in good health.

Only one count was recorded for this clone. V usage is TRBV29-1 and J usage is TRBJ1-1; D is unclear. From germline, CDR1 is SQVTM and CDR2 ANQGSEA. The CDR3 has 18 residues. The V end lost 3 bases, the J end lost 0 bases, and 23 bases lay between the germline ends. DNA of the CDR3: TGCAGCGTTGACCCGGAGGCTGGCGGGTCCACGATGAACACTGAAGCTTTCTTT. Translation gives CSVDPEAGGSTMNTEAFF.

CDR3 sequence (DNA): TGTGCCTGGGGGACAGGGGTGGCTGGAAACACCATATATTTT. It codes for CAWGTGVAGNTIYF. The rearrangement joins TRBV30 to TRBJ1-3; 10 bases fit TRBD1. J lost 2 bases, V lost 5 bases, and 3 bases had no gene match. The CDR3 has 14 amino acids. Germline V gene sequence: CDR1 GTSNPN, CDR2 SVGIG (reference sequence).

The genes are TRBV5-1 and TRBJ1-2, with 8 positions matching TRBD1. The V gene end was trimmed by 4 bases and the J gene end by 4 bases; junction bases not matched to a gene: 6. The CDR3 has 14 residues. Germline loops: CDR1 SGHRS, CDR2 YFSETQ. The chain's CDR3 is CASSAGQDIYGYTF. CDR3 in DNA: TGCGCCAGCAGCGCGGGACAGGATATCTATGGCTACACCTTC.

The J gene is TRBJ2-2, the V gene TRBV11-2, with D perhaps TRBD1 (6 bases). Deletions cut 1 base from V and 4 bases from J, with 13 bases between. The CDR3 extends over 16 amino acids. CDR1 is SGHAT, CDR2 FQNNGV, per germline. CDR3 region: CASSLAPGQVTGELFF. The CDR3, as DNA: TGTGCCAGCAGCTTAGCGCCGGGACAAGTCACCGGGGAGCTGTTTTTT.

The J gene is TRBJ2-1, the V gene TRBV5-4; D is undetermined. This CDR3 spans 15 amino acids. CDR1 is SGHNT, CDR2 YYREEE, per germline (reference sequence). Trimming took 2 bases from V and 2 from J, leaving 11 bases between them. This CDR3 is CASSFRDLPYNEQFF. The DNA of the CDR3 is TGTGCCAGCAGCTTTCGCGACTTACCCTACAATGAGCAGTTCTTC.

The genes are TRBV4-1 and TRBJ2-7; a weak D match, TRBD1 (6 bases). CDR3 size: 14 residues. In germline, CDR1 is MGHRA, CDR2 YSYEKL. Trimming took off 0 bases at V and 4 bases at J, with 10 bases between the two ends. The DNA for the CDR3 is TGCGCCAGCAGCCAAGAAATTCAGGGGTACGAGCAGTACTTC. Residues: CASSQEIQGYEQYF.

In DNA form, the CDR3 reads TGTGCCAGCAGCTTCCCTCGGGGTGGTGGCACCGGGGAGCTGTTTTTT. Translating it yields CASSFPRGGGTGELFF. The chain combines TRBV7-3 with TRBJ2-2; D might be TRBD2 (5 bases). Looked up from germline, CDR1 is SGHTA and CDR2 is FQGTGA. V shed 3 bases and J shed 4 bases, with 15 bases lying between them. CDR3 size: 16 residues.

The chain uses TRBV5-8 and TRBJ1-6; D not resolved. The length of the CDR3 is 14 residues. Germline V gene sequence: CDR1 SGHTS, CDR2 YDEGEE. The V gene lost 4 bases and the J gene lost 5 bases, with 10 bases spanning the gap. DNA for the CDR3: TGTGCCAGCAGCCCGGACGGTAATAATTCACCCCTCCACTTT. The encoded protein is CASSPDGNNSPLHF.

CDR3 sequence reads: CASKVGMLNTEAFF. The CDR3 nucleotides are TGTGCCAGCAAGGTTGGCATGTTGAACACTGAAGCTTTCTTT. J is TRBJ1-1 and V is TRBV27; no reliable D call. The germline gives CDR1 MNHEY, CDR2 SMNVEV (reference sequence). V shed 7 bases and J shed 0 bases, with 12 bases lying between them. CDR3 length equals 14 residues.

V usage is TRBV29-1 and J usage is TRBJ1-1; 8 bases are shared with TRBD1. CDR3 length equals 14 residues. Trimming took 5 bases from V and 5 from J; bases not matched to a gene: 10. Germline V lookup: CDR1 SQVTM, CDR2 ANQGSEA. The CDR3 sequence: CSVWGQEWGTEAFF. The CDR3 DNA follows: TGCAGCGTTTGGGGACAGGAGTGGGGAACTGAAGCTTTCTTT.

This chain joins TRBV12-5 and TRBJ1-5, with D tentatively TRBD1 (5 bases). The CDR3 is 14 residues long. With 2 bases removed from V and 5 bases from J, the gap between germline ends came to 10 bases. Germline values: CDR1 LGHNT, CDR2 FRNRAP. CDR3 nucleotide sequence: TGTGCTAGTGGTTTGAGGCAGGGACATCAGCCCCAGCATTTT. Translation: CASGLRQGHQPQHF. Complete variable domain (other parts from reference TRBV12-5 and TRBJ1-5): DARVTQTPRHKVTEMGQEVTMRCQPILGHNTVFWYRQTMMQGLELLAYFRNRAPLDDSGMPKDRFSAEMPDATLATLKIQPSEPRDSAVYFCASGLRQGHQPQHFGDGTRLSIL.

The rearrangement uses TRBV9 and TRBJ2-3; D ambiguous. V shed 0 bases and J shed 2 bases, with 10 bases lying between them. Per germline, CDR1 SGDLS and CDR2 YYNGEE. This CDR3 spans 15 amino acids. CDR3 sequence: CASSVESVNTDTQYF. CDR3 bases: TGTGCCAGCAGCGTAGAATCGGTAAACACAGATACGCAGTATTTT. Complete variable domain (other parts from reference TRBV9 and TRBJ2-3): DSGVTQTPKHLITATGQRVTLRCSPRSGDLSVYWYQQSLDQGLQFLIQYYNGEERAKGNILERFSAQQFPDLHSELNLSSLELGDSALYFCASSVESVNTDTQYFGPGTRLTVL.

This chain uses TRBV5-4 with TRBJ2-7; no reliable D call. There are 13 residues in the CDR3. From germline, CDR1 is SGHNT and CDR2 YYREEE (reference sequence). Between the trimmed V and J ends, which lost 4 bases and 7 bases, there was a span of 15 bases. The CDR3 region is CASSPTLSGEQYF. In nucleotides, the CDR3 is TGTGCCAGCAGCCCGACGCTCTCGGGTGAGCAGTACTTC.

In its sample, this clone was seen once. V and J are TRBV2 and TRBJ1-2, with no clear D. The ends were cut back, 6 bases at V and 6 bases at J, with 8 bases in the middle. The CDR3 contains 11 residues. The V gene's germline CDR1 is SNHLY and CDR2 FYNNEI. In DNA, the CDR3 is TGTGCCAGCAGGGTTGCCGATGGCTACACCTTC. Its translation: CASRVADGYTF.

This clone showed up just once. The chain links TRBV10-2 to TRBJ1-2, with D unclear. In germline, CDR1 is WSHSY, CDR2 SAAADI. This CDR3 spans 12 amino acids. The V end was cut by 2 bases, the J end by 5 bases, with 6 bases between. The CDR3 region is CASSEEGYGYTF. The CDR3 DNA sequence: TGCGCCAGCAGTGAGGAGGGATATGGCTACACCTTC.

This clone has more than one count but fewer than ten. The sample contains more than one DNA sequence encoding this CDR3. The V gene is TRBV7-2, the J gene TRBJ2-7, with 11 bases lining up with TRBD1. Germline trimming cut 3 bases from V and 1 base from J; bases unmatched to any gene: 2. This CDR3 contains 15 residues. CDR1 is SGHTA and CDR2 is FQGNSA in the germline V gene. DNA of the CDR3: TGTGCCAGCAGCTTCGGGACAGGGGGTTCCTACGAGCAGTACTTC. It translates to CASSFGTGGSYEQYF.

The CDR3 DNA reads as TGTGCCAGCAGCCCCGGGACTAGCGGCTACGAGCAGTACTTC. Encoded protein: CASSPGTSGYEQYF. The chain joins TRBV5-4 to TRBJ2-7; 11 nucleotides agree with TRBD2. Looked up from germline, CDR1 is SGHNT and CDR2 is YYREEE (reference sequence). Germline trimming cut 4 bases from V and 3 bases from J; bases unmatched to any gene: 3. The CDR3 sequence is 14 residues long.

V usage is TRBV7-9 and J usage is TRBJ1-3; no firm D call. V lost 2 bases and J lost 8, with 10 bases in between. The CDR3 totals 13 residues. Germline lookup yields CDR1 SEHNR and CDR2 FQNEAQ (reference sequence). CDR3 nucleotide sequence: TGTGCCAGCAGCTTACGTTATGGGGACACCATATATTTT. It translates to CASSLRYGDTIYF.

CDR3 region: CASSFYKGTEAFF. CDR3 nucleotide sequence: TGTGCCAGCAGTTTTTATAAGGGCACTGAAGCTTTCTTT. The genes are TRBV7-9 and TRBJ1-1; no clear D gene. This CDR3 comprises 13 residues. Germline CDR1 and CDR2: SEHNR and FQNEAQ (reference sequence). The V end was cut by 6 bases, the J end by 4 bases, with 12 bases between.

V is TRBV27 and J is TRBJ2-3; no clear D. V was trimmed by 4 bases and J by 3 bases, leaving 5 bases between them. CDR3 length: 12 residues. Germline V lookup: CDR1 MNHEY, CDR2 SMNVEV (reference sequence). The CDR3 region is CASSSHTDTQYF. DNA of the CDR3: TGTGCCAGCAGTTCCCATACAGATACGCAGTATTTT.

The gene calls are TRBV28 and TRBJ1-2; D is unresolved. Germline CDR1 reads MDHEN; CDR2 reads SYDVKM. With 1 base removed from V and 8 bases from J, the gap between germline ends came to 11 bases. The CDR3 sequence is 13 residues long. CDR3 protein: CASSLSDRGGYTF. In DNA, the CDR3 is TGTGCCAGCAGTTTATCTGACCGAGGAGGCTACACCTTC.